A selection of T cell receptor beta chains follows, all from one sample in a study of vaccination effects on CD4 cells after COVID-19. TCRdb's table, derived via immunoSEQ multiplex PCR, lists solely in-frame clones and lacks some. The sample carries 57,000 or so clones, 73% recorded once. These receptors lack a known antigen. This specimen consisted of CD4+ T cells from PBMCs cultured with HCoV-229E spike peptides, obtained after COVID-19 vaccination. The receptors were gathered from a human donor who received a COVID-19 vaccine. The CDR3 runs from the conserved cysteine through the conserved F or W. A D gene is named only where the DNA matches it firmly. The size field is filled for only some rows; it gives once, few, many or a size class.

J: TRBJ2-2; V: TRBV28; size: .; D: .; CDR3: CASSKSTGELFF; DNA: TGTGCCAGCAGTAAATCCACCGGGGAGCTGTTTTTT
J: TRBJ1-1; V: TRBV15; size: .; D: .; CDR3: CATSRVPGRPEAFF; DNA: TGTGCCACCAGCAGAGTCCCAGGGCGGCCTGAAGCTTTCTTT
J: TRBJ1-2; V: TRBV7-2; size: .; D: .; CDR3: CASSFRGPDYGYTF; DNA: TGTGCCAGCAGCTTTCGGGGCCCAGACTATGGCTACACCTTC
J: TRBJ1-5; V: TRBV9; size: .; D: TRBD1; CDR3: CASSGPGQHQPQHF; DNA: TGTGCCAGCAGCGGACCGGGACAGCATCAGCCCCAGCATTTT
J: TRBJ2-5; V: TRBV10-2; size: .; D: TRBD1; CDR3: CASNPTGQGARETQYF; DNA: TGCGCCAGCAACCCAACGGGACAGGGGGCCCGGGAGACCCAGTACTTC
J: TRBJ2-3; V: TRBV3-1/TRBV3-2; size: .; D: .; CDR3: CASSLGGRDTQYF; DNA: TGTGCCAGCAGCCTAGGGGGGCGGGATACGCAGTATTTT
J: TRBJ2-3; V: TRBV19; size: .; D: .; CDR3: CASRDSGTARDTQYF; DNA: TGTGCCAGTAGAGACTCCGGGACTGCCCGAGATACGCAGTATTTT
J: TRBJ1-6; V: TRBV28; size: once; D: TRBD1; CDR3: CASSTGTAHYNSPLHF; DNA: TGTGCCAGCAGTACCGGGACAGCGCATTATAATTCACCCCTCCACTTT
J: TRBJ2-5; V: TRBV18; size: .; D: TRBD2; CDR3: CASSPLAGDKETQYF; DNA: TGTGCCAGCTCCCCTTTAGCGGGGGATAAAGAGACCCAGTACTTC
J: TRBJ1-1; V: TRBV5-1; size: .; D: .; CDR3: CASSLGGYGTEAFF; DNA: TGCGCCAGCAGCTTGGGGGGTTATGGAACTGAAGCTTTCTTT